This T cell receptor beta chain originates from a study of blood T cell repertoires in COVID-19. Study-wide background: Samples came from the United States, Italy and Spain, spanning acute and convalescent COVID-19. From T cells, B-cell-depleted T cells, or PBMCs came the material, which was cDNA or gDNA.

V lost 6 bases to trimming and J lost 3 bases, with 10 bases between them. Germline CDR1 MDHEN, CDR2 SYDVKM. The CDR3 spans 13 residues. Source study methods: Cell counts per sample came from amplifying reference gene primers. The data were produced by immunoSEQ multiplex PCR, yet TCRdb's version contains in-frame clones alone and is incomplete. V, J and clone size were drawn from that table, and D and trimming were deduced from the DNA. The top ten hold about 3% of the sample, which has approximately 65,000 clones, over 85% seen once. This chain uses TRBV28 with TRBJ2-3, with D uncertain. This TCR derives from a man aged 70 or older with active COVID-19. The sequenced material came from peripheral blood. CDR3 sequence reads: CASRLQATDTQYF. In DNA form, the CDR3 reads TGTGCCAGCAGGCTACAAGCGACAGATACGCAGTATTTT.